This passage covers 10 T cell receptor beta chains from one sample sequenced in a study of cytomegalovirus exposure and HLA in healthy donors. The PCR contained 60 Vbeta and 13 Jbeta primers. The table came from immunoSEQ multiplex PCR; TCRdb's copy has only in-frame clones and leaves some out. The table includes 150,000 to 200,000 clones, around 86% detected once. The sequencing input was PBMCs. The receptors were sampled from a woman under 30 in good health and CMV-seronegative.

This clone was picked up a small number of times. V and J are TRBV28 and TRBJ1-2, with 9 bases that match TRBD1. The ends lost 5 bases at V and 7 bases at J; junction bases unmatched: 14. Germline V gives CDR1 MDHEN, CDR2 SYDVKM. The CDR3 consists of 16 residues. CDR3 loop: CASSITGGLKVGGYTF. CDR3 DNA sequence: TGTGCCAGCAGTATAACAGGGGGCCTGAAAGTCGGTGGCTACACCTTC.

This rearrangement joins TRBV19 to TRBJ1-5; TRBD1 is a possible D gene (6 bases). The V gene lost 4 bases and the J gene lost 3 bases, with 16 bases spanning the gap. The CDR3 contains 16 residues. The germline V gene has CDR1 LNHDA and CDR2 SQIVND (reference sequence). The CDR3: CASSNLQTGFNQPQHF. The CDR3 DNA reads TGTGCCAGTAGTAACCTCCAGACAGGTTTCAATCAGCCCCAGCATTTT. Based on the CDR3 plus reference TRBV19 and TRBJ1-5, the full variable domain is DGGITQSPKYLFRKEGQNVTLSCEQNLNHDAMYWYRQDPGQGLRLIYYSQIVNDFQKGDIAEGYSVSREKKESFPLTVTSAQKNPTAFYLCASSNLQTGFNQPQHFGDGTRLSIL.

The chain combines TRBV9 with TRBJ2-7, with TRBD1 matching over 9 bases. This CDR3 comprises 15 residues. CDR1 and CDR2 from the germline V gene are SGDLS and YYNGEE. Trimming took 0 bases from V and 3 from J; bases not matched to a gene: 4. CDR3 loop: CASSVGTGDFYEQYF. CDR3 coding DNA: TGTGCCAGCAGCGTAGGGACAGGGGATTTCTACGAGCAGTACTTC. The entire variable domain, with the rest obtained from reference TRBV9 and TRBJ2-7, is as follows: DSGVTQTPKHLITATGQRVTLRCSPRSGDLSVYWYQQSLDQGLQFLIQYYNGEERAKGNILERFSAQQFPDLHSELNLSSLELGDSALYFCASSVGTGDFYEQYFGPGTRLTVT.

This clone appeared once. The chain recombines TRBV6-1 with TRBJ1-3; D remains unclear. Trimming shortened V by 2 bases and J by 11 bases, and 7 bases separated the two germline ends. In germline, CDR1 is MNHNS, CDR2 SASEGT. CDR3 length equals 11 residues. CDR3: CASSEHRAIYF. The CDR3 DNA is TGTGCCAGCAGTGAACACCGCGCCATATATTTT.

The chain uses TRBV30 and TRBJ2-1; 10 nucleotides match TRBD2. CDR3 size: 15 residues. The ends lost 5 bases at V and 2 bases at J; junction bases unmatched: 6. Per the germline V gene, CDR1 is GTSNPN and CDR2 is SVGIG (reference sequence). Written as DNA, the CDR3 is TGTGCCTGGGGCCCGGGACTAGCGACCTACAATGAGCAGTTCTTC. Translation gives CAWGPGLATYNEQFF.

The chain combines TRBV15 with TRBJ1-5; TRBD1 might be the D (6 bases). The V end was cut by 3 bases, the J end by 0 bases, with 21 bases between. The germline CDR1 and CDR2 sequences are LNHNV and YYDKDF (reference sequence). The length of the CDR3 is 19 residues. DNA of the CDR3: TGTGCCACCAGCAGCTCCAAGTGGGGGGGCCTATATAGCAATCAGCCCCAGCATTTT. Residues: CATSSSKWGGLYSNQPQHF.

The gene calls are TRBV5-8 and TRBJ1-1; tentatively, D is TRBD1 (5 bases). Germline V gene data show CDR1 as SGHTS and CDR2 as YDEGEE. This CDR3 region has 15 residues. V lost 1 base and J lost 5, with 15 bases in between. The CDR3 spells CASSLSGGTGTEAFF. Here the CDR3 DNA reads TGTGCCAGCAGCTTGTCGGGGGGTACGGGAACTGAAGCTTTCTTT.

Here the CDR3 reads CASSLARTRGGNEKLFF. Here the CDR3 DNA reads TGTGCCAGCAGCTTAGCGCGGACGCGCGGAGGAAATGAAAAACTGTTTTTT. The chain recombines TRBV7-8 with TRBJ1-4, with D hard to call. V lost 0 bases and J 5 bases, leaving 16 bases between the germline ends. In germline, CDR1 is SGHVS, CDR2 FQNEAQ. There are 17 residues in the CDR3.

The chain is built from TRBV25-1 and TRBJ2-3; 9 nucleotides match TRBD2. There are 15 residues in the CDR3. CDR1 and CDR2 from the germline V gene are MGHDK and SYGVNS. V was clipped by 4 bases and J by 5 bases; unmatched bases: 7. The CDR3 sequence: CASSVGGLAGDTQYF. CDR3 nucleotides: TGTGCCAGCAGTGTGGGGGGACTAGCCGGAGATACGCAGTATTTT.

This clone occurred once. This chain joins TRBV10-3 and TRBJ1-6, with D perhaps TRBD1 (5 bases). Trimming removed 2 bases at V and 7 bases at J, with 12 bases between. From germline, CDR1 is ENHRY and CDR2 SYGVKD. This CDR3 region has 15 residues. This CDR3 reads CAISEQRGGNSPLHF. The CDR3 DNA is TGTGCCATCAGTGAGCAGCGGGGGGGAAATTCACCCCTCCACTTT.